Below, 9 T cell receptor beta chains from the same sample are listed, as sequenced in a study of metastatic and nonmetastatic thyroid tumors. All patients were untreated before thyroid surgery. TCRdb re-called the PCR reads with MiXCR. Seen here are about 9,400 clones, roughly a third observed once, and the top ten hold around 16%. The specimen sequenced was adjacent normal tissue. These TCRs come from a female donor with papillary thyroid cancer or a benign thyroid nodule (not recorded which). Some clones in this sample may be carry-over from other donors' samples.

This clone is large (0.1 to 1%) within its sample. This chain uses TRBV5-1 with TRBJ2-3; D call uncertain. Trimming left V 6 bases short and J 1 base short, with 12 bases between. CDR3 length equals 14 residues. Looked up from germline, CDR1 is SGHRS and CDR2 is YFSETQ. In DNA, the CDR3 is TGCGCCAGCACCCGTGGGCAGGGCACAGATACGCAGTATTTT. Translated, it gives CASTRGQGTDTQYF.

The rearrangement links TRBV12-3 or TRBV12-4 to TRBJ1-2, with D unresolved. This CDR3 has 14 amino acids. Trimming removed 2 bases from V and 14 bases from J, with 21 bases in between. In nucleotides, the CDR3 is TGTGCCAGCAGTTTATCGTATACTAACTATGTCGAGACCTTC. Translation gives CASSLSYTNYVETF.

The table lists this clone with a count of one. The rearrangement joins TRBV7-8 to TRBJ2-7; 11 bases are shared with TRBD2. CDR1 and CDR2 (germline): SGHVS, FQNEAQ. With 1 base clipped from V and 0 bases from J, the junction kept 2 bases outside the gene matches. The CDR3 extends over 16 amino acids. The CDR3: CASSLGGLAGSYEQYF. The CDR3 DNA is TGTGCCAGCAGCTTAGGAGGACTAGCGGGCTCCTACGAGCAGTACTTC.

CDR3 region: CASSRTTNTVYGYTF. As DNA, the CDR3 is TGTGCCAGCAGCCGTACCACCAATACCGTCTATGGCTACACCTTC. The gene calls are TRBV5-6 and TRBJ1-2; D gene unclear. The germline V and J ends were trimmed by 4 bases and 4 bases, with 17 bases remaining between them. Germline CDR1 and CDR2: SGHDT and YYEEEE. The CDR3 loop spans 15 amino acids.

In its sample, this clone was seen a few times. V usage is TRBV6-1 and J usage is TRBJ2-7, with 7 positions matching TRBD2. The CDR3 sequence is 14 residues long. Germline loops: CDR1 MNHNS, CDR2 SASEGT. Germline trimming cut 3 bases from V and 3 bases from J; bases unmatched to any gene: 5. DNA of the CDR3: TGTGCCAGCAGTGAGGCGGGGGTCGTCTACGAGCAGTACTTC. This translates into CASSEAGVVYEQYF.

V and J are TRBV15 and TRBJ2-5; a weak D match, TRBD1 (5 bases). Trimming pared 0 bases from V and 4 bases from J, leaving 12 bases between. CDR1 and CDR2 from the germline V gene are LNHNV and YYDKDF (reference sequence). The CDR3 runs to 15 residues. In DNA form, the CDR3 reads TGTGCCACCAGCAGAGAAGGTGACAGTGCAGAGACCCAGTACTTC. This codes for CATSREGDSAETQYF.

J is TRBJ1-6 and V is TRBV5-5; D gene unclear. Germline V gene lookup returns CDR1 SGHKS and CDR2 YYEKEE (reference sequence). The CDR3 is made up of 15 amino acids. Trimming took off 0 bases at V and 9 bases at J, with 13 bases between the two ends. The CDR3 spells CASSLDGYVASPLHF. The CDR3 DNA is TGTGCCAGCAGCTTGGACGGATACGTGGCTTCACCCCTCCACTTT.

The gene calls are TRBV7-2 and TRBJ2-1, with TRBD2 matching over 12 bases. Germline CDR1 and CDR2: SGHTA and FQGNSA. Unmatched junction bases numbered 6, after V lost 4 bases and J lost 8 bases. This CDR3 spans 15 amino acids. The CDR3 nucleotides are TGTGCCAGCAGCTCTAGCGGGAGGGCCTTGTATGAGCAGTTCTTC. This gives the protein CASSSSGRALYEQFF.

This clone came up a few times. The chain uses TRBV5-1 and TRBJ2-3, with TRBD2 matching 16 bases. Germline trimming cut 4 bases from V and 2 bases from J; bases unmatched to any gene: 4. The CDR3 is 17 residues long. From germline, CDR1 is SGHRS and CDR2 YFSETQ. CDR3: CASSPGTSGRATDTQYF. CDR3 nucleotide sequence: TGCGCCAGCAGCCCCGGGACTAGCGGGAGGGCCACAGATACGCAGTATTTT.